The 18 T cell receptor beta chains below were found in one sample sequenced in a study of shared clonotypes between healthy human individuals. Assay used: immunoSEQ multiplex PCR; TCRdb lists only in-frame clones, some missing. The sample gives about 2.3 million clones, approximately 93% of which show up once; 0.35% to 0.45% is in the top ten. The sample was naive CD4+ T cells from PBMCs. The subset is: CD45RA+ positively selected. The receptors derive from a man aged 18 to 29 in good health. Some clones in this sample may be carry-over from other donors' samples.

This chain links TRBV7-3 with TRBJ2-1, with TRBD2 identical over 8 bases. This CDR3 is built from 16 residues. V dropped 2 bases and J dropped 2; count of bases not matched to a gene: 5. Germline V gene lookup returns CDR1 SGHTA and CDR2 FQGTGA. Here the CDR3 reads CASSLVTGRAYNEQFF. The CDR3 DNA sequence: TGTGCCAGCAGCTTAGTCACCGGGAGGGCCTACAATGAGCAGTTCTTC.

V is TRBV6-1 and J is TRBJ1-2, with D hard to call. In germline, CDR1 is MNHNS, CDR2 SASEGT. Trimming shortened V by 3 bases and J by 0 bases, and 8 bases separated the two germline ends. CDR3 length: 14 amino acids. The CDR3 nucleotides read TGTGCCAGCAGTGATGGCAGGACTAACTATGGCTACACCTTC. It is translated as CASSDGRTNYGYTF.

V is TRBV27 and J is TRBJ2-7; no definite D call. Germline CDR1 is MNHEY and CDR2 is SMNVEV (reference sequence). Trimming shortened V by 5 bases and J by 3 bases, and 11 bases separated the two germline ends. The length of the CDR3 is 13 residues. CDR3 nucleotide sequence: TGTGCCAGCAGTCTCACCGCCTTCTACGAGCAGTACTTC. Protein: CASSLTAFYEQYF.

The chain recombines TRBV7-7 with TRBJ2-1; D unresolved. Per germline, CDR1 SSHAT and CDR2 FNYEAQ (reference sequence). The CDR3 is 11 residues long. Deletions cut 5 bases from V and 15 bases from J, with 14 bases between. The CDR3 DNA reads as TGTGCCAGCAGCCTGGGCCTTGCGCGGTTCTTC. Amino acids: CASSLGLARFF.

The chain has TRBV5-1 and TRBJ2-1; TRBD2 matches at 9 bases. The CDR3 contains 16 residues. After removal of 3 bases from V and 0 bases from J, the junction contained 4 bases not matched to a gene. Germline CDR1 reads SGHRS; CDR2 reads YFSETQ. CDR3 sequence: CASSSDSGGSYNEQFF. The CDR3 nucleotides read TGCGCCAGCAGCTCTGATAGCGGGGGCTCCTACAATGAGCAGTTCTTC.

This clone has just one count. The chain has TRBV28 and TRBJ2-3, with 10 nucleotides matching TRBD2. Germline lookup yields CDR1 MDHEN and CDR2 SYDVKM. V was pared by 6 bases and J by 5 bases, with 8 bases of the junction left unmatched. The CDR3 is 15 amino acids. Here the CDR3 reads CASRGLAGVEDTQYF. The CDR3 coding sequence is TGTGCCAGCAGGGGGCTAGCGGGAGTTGAAGATACGCAGTATTTT.

The rearrangement uses TRBV28 and TRBJ1-1; TRBD1 might be the D (6 bases). This CDR3 comprises 15 residues. The V end lost 6 bases, the J end lost 3 bases, and 17 bases lay between the germline ends. CDR1 is MDHEN and CDR2 is SYDVKM in the germline V gene. As DNA, the CDR3 is TGTGCCAGCAGCCCCCGATGGACAGCATACACTGAAGCTTTCTTT. Translating gives CASSPRWTAYTEAFF.

In its sample, this clone was seen once. CDR3 sequence reads: CASSPSVSGDWNIQYF. CDR3 DNA sequence: TGCGCCAGCAGCCCGAGCGTGTCGGGGGACTGGAACATTCAGTACTTC. The chain uses TRBV4-1 and TRBJ2-4; tentatively, D is TRBD2 (6 bases). The CDR3 is 16 amino acids. Germline V gene lookup returns CDR1 MGHRA and CDR2 YSYEKL. Trimming stripped 4 bases from V and 7 bases from J, with 20 bases between.

This clone was counted a single time. The chain is built from TRBV2 and TRBJ2-1, with 7 positions matching TRBD2. The V segment lost 10 bases and the J segment 5 bases; nucleotides outside the gene matches: 11. CDR1 SNHLY and CDR2 FYNNEI come from the germline V gene. The CDR3 sequence is 14 residues long. The CDR3 bases are TGTGCCACCTCGCGCTCTAGCGGAAACAATGAGCAGTTCTTC. It codes for CATSRSSGNNEQFF.

On this clone: Other DNA variants within this sample encode the same CDR3. The V call is TRBV7-3, the J call TRBJ2-2; no definite D call. The germline V gene encodes CDR1 SGHTA and CDR2 FQGTGA. This CDR3 is 13 amino acids long. The V gene lost 0 bases and the J gene lost 3 bases, with 2 bases spanning the gap. For the CDR3, the DNA is TGTGCCAGCAGCTTAACTTACACCGGGGAGCTGTTTTTT. Translating gives CASSLTYTGELFF.

This clone is a singleton in its sample. V usage is TRBV29-1 and J usage is TRBJ2-5; no clear D. The CDR3 is 16 residues long. Germline loops: CDR1 SQVTM, CDR2 ANQGSEA. V lost 5 bases and J 0 bases, leaving 19 bases between the germline ends. Written as DNA, the CDR3 is TGCAGCGTTCCACGATTCGAGAAGTGGTACCAAGAGACCCAGTACTTC. Translation: CSVPRFEKWYQETQYF.

This chain links TRBV6-6 with TRBJ1-2; D call uncertain. Trimming removed 2 bases at V and 2 bases at J, with 9 bases between. Per the germline V gene, CDR1 is MNHNY and CDR2 is SVGAGI (reference sequence). The CDR3 has 14 residues. CDR3 residues: CASSYTPRNYGYTF. CDR3 bases: TGTGCCAGCAGTTACACCCCCAGGAACTATGGCTACACCTTC.

The chain recombines TRBV6-1 with TRBJ2-1, with D hard to call. Trimming took 2 bases from V and 2 from J, leaving 13 bases between them. The CDR3 covers 16 residues. Germline V gene data show CDR1 as MNHNS and CDR2 as SASEGT. In nucleotides, the CDR3 is TGTGCCAGCAGTGAACTAGTAGGCTATGCCTACAATGAGCAGTTCTTC. Encoded protein: CASSELVGYAYNEQFF.

In regard to this clone: The sample has other DNA sequences that encode this CDR3 too. The gene calls are TRBV5-4 and TRBJ2-2; D is possibly TRBD1 (6 bases). CDR3 length: 15 residues. V lost 3 bases, J lost 0 bases, and 9 bases lay in between. Germline-derived CDR1 and CDR2 are SGHNT and YYREEE (reference sequence). CDR3 region: CASSSRTANTGELFF. The CDR3 DNA sequence: TGTGCCAGCAGCTCGCGGACAGCGAACACCGGGGAGCTGTTTTTT. Combining the CDR3 with reference TRBV5-4 and TRBJ2-2 gives the whole variable domain ETGVTQSPTHLIKTRGQQVTLRCSSQSGHNTVSWYQQALGQGPQFIFQYYREEENGRGNFPPRFSGLQFPNYSSELNVNALELDDSALYLCASSSRTANTGELFFGEGSRLTVL.

The J gene is TRBJ2-7, the V gene TRBV28; TRBD1 or TRBD2 may be the D gene (5 bases each). Trimming shortened V by 6 bases and J by 0 bases, and 12 bases separated the two germline ends. The CDR3 has 14 amino acids. Germline CDR1 and CDR2: MDHEN and SYDVKM. The CDR3 loop reads CASSGTSDSYEQYF. The CDR3 region has the DNA TGTGCCAGCAGCGGGACGTCGGACTCCTACGAGCAGTACTTC.

The chain recombines TRBV11-2 with TRBJ2-2; TRBD2 aligns across 10 bases. Looked up from germline, CDR1 is SGHAT and CDR2 is FQNNGV. The length of the CDR3 is 18 residues. Germline trimming cut 6 bases from V and 7 bases from J; bases unmatched to any gene: 17. For the CDR3, the DNA is TGTGCCAGCAGGCGACCCGGGAGAGCGGGAGGGCCCGGCGGGGAGCTGTTTTTT. This encodes CASRRPGRAGGPGGELFF.

This sequence joins TRBV7-2 and TRBJ2-2; D not resolved. Trimming stripped 5 bases from V and 3 bases from J, with 7 bases between. Germline values: CDR1 SGHTA, CDR2 FQGNSA. The CDR3 spans 13 residues. This CDR3 is CASSVTYTGELFF. In nucleotides, the CDR3 is TGTGCCAGCAGCGTGACCTACACCGGGGAGCTGTTTTTT.

The V call is TRBV2, the J call TRBJ2-7; tentatively, D is TRBD1 or TRBD2 (6 bases each). Trimming removed 11 bases at V and 0 bases at J, with 11 bases between. Germline CDR1 reads SNHLY; CDR2 reads FYNNEI. The CDR3 has 12 amino acids. The CDR3 sequence is CAWGAYSYEQYF. The CDR3, as DNA: TGTGCCTGGGGGGCATACTCCTACGAGCAGTACTTC.